The clone carrying this T cell receptor (beta chain) was counted at least ten times. The antigen remains unidentified. Little can be read into the size of this beta chain, an off-target read in a library designed for alpha chains. From the 5' RACE reads, TCRdb called clonotypes with MiXCR, one entry per CDR3 protein. This table holds 9,500 to 12,000 distinct CDR3 sequences, under 10% found once. This record comes from a study of spatial heterogeneity in lung cancer. The CDR3 totals 14 residues. Trimming stripped 4 bases from V and 3 bases from J, with 12 bases between. Germline CDR1 is KGHDR and CDR2 is SFDVKD. Study results and caveats: Tracking of tumor mutation counts was seen in expanded intratumoral alpha and beta TCR counts.

Regarding time point: sample taken at primary tumor resection. A total of approximately 70 untreated early-stage non-small cell lung cancer patients served as donors. The sample consisted of lung tumor tissue, taken at surgery. The gene calls are TRBV24-1 and TRBJ2-7; maybe TRBD1 (6 bases). This TCR was recovered from a female donor with early-stage non-small cell lung cancer. CDR3: CATSDHGQNYEQYF. The CDR3 DNA follows: TGTGCCACCAGTGACCATGGACAGAACTACGAGCAGTACTTC.